This T cell receptor (beta chain) is from a study of T cells after yellow fever vaccination. Study conclusions and caveats: CD4 and CD8 compartments shared a small share of clonotypes.

Concerning this clonotype: Its specificity is not known.

Trimming left V 2 bases short and J 7 bases short, with 13 bases between. This CDR3 spans 13 amino acids. Per germline, CDR1 SGDLS and CDR2 YYNGEE. The study made its TCR cDNA through 5'RACE template switching. That step introduced a universal primer site along with UMIs. TCRdb recomputed calls from the 5' RACE reads with MiXCR, one row per CDR3 protein. Seen here are some 600,000 distinct CDR3 sequences, roughly a sixth observed once, and the top ten hold around 16%. The starting material was PBMCs, obtained about 5 days after the first yellow fever vaccination. The chain has TRBV9 and TRBJ2-7; D is unresolved. This sequence was found in a man between 18 and 29 years old who received the YFV17D yellow fever vaccine. The CDR3 coding sequence is TGTGCCAGCAGCGTCTCTGAGCTCGGGGAGCAGTACTTC. This translates into CASSVSELGEQYF.